The 27 T cell receptor beta chains presented below share a single source sample, sequenced in a study of blood T cell repertoires in COVID-19. Libraries were prepared by immunoSEQ multiplex PCR; TCRdb keeps only in-frame clonotypes and omits some of them. In the table there are fewer than 50,000 clones, about four fifths of which are singletons. Specimen: peripheral blood. Receptor source: a man older than 75 with active or convalescent COVID-19.

The chain uses TRBV5-6 and TRBJ2-7; D is unresolved. Germline V gives CDR1 SGHDT, CDR2 YYEEEE. The germline V and J ends were trimmed by 4 bases and 4 bases, with 9 bases remaining between them. The CDR3 is 12 residues long. DNA of the CDR3: TGTGCCAGCAGCATCGGGTCATACGAGCAGTACTTC. As protein: CASSIGSYEQYF.

The rearrangement uses TRBV5-5 and TRBJ1-5, with a weak D call TRBD1 (5 bases). The length of the CDR3 is 16 residues. The germline V and J ends were trimmed by 5 bases and 0 bases, with 15 bases remaining between them. Germline V lookup: CDR1 SGHKS, CDR2 YYEKEE (reference sequence). The CDR3 DNA is TGTGCCAGCAGTACAGGCAACACAGATAGCAATCAGCCCCAGCATTTT. Protein sequence: CASSTGNTDSNQPQHF.

Here the CDR3 reads CASSLGSLSGANVLTF. CDR3 in DNA: TGTGCCAGCAGTTTGGGCAGCCTCTCTGGGGCCAACGTCCTGACTTTC. V is TRBV28 and J is TRBJ2-6; D is unresolved. V was pared by 3 bases and J by 0 bases, with 9 bases between. Germline V CDR1 and CDR2: MDHEN, SYDVKM. CDR3 size: 16 residues. Based on the CDR3 plus reference TRBV28 and TRBJ2-6, the full variable domain is DVKVTQSSRYLVKRTGEKVFLECVQDMDHENMFWYRQDPGLGLRLIYFSYDVKMKEKGDIPEGYSVSREKKERFSLILESASTNQTSMYLCASSLGSLSGANVLTFGAGSRLTVL.

J is TRBJ2-7 and V is TRBV28; D remains unclear. This CDR3 region has 15 residues. Trimming stripped 2 bases from V and 2 bases from J, with 13 bases between. CDR1 is MDHEN, CDR2 SYDVKM, per germline. The CDR3 sequence: CASSLGEAWTYEQYF. Here the CDR3 DNA reads TGTGCCAGCAGTTTAGGAGAGGCTTGGACCTACGAGCAGTACTTC.

The rearrangement links TRBV7-9 to TRBJ2-2; perhaps TRBD1 as D (5 bases). The length of the CDR3 is 14 residues. V lost 2 bases, J lost 1 base, and 5 bases lay in between. Germline V gene data show CDR1 as SEHNR and CDR2 as FQNEAQ (reference sequence). CDR3 residues: CASSLTGNTGELFF. The CDR3 nucleotides are TGTGCCAGCAGCTTAACAGGGAACACCGGGGAGCTGTTTTTT.

The chain couples TRBV29-1 to TRBJ1-1; a possible D gene is TRBD1 (5 bases). The ends were cut back, 7 bases at V and 1 base at J, with 16 bases in the middle. The CDR3 consists of 14 residues. Germline assignment: CDR1 SQVTM and CDR2 ANQGSEA. The DNA of the CDR3 is TGCAGCGCCACTGCCCGGGGGGGGAACACTGAAGCTTTCTTT. Its protein product is CSATARGGNTEAFF.

The chain has TRBV14 and TRBJ1-2, with a tentative D call TRBD1 (6 bases). Trimming pared 0 bases from V and 4 bases from J, leaving 9 bases between. The length of the CDR3 is 14 residues. The V gene's germline CDR1 is SGHDN and CDR2 FVKESK. The CDR3 loop reads CASSQDIGGYGYTF. The DNA for the CDR3 is TGTGCCAGCAGCCAAGATATAGGGGGCTATGGCTACACCTTC.

The chain carries TRBV7-2 and TRBJ2-3, with 9 positions matching TRBD2. V lost 5 bases, J lost 6 bases, and 12 bases stayed unmatched. The germline gives CDR1 SGHTA, CDR2 FQGNSA. The CDR3 is 16 residues long. The CDR3 coding sequence is TGTGCCAGCAGCCAAAGAGCGGGGGGAATTTGGGATACGCAGTATTTT. Protein product: CASSQRAGGIWDTQYF.

J is TRBJ2-1 and V is TRBV15, with a tentative D call TRBD2 (5 bases). This CDR3 comprises 15 residues. Between the trimmed V and J ends, which lost 1 base and 3 bases, there was a span of 10 bases. Germline assignment: CDR1 LNHNV and CDR2 YYDKDF (reference sequence). CDR3 sequence reads: CATSRVNGNYNEQFF. In nucleotides, the CDR3 is TGTGCCACCAGCAGAGTGAACGGGAACTACAATGAGCAGTTCTTC.

The genes are TRBV7-2 and TRBJ2-1; 10 nucleotides match TRBD2. J lost 4 bases, V lost 8 bases, and 8 bases had no gene match. The germline CDR1 and CDR2 sequences are SGHTA and FQGNSA. This CDR3 comprises 15 residues. This CDR3 is CASQELAGGYNEQFF. CDR3 nucleotides: TGTGCCAGCCAGGAATTAGCGGGAGGATACAATGAGCAGTTCTTC.

This chain links TRBV29-1 with TRBJ1-2, with 7 bases matching TRBD1. The germline CDR1 and CDR2 sequences are SQVTM and ANQGSEA. The CDR3 spans 15 residues. Trimming at V came to 3 bases and at J to 11 bases, leaving 18 bases not matched to a gene. The CDR3 spells CSVESMFGQEDFYTF. CDR3 sequence (DNA): TGCAGCGTTGAGAGTATGTTTGGACAGGAGGATTTTTACACCTTC.

The genes are TRBV29-1 and TRBJ1-2; D perhaps matches TRBD1 (5 bases). The CDR3 runs to 13 residues. The V end was cut by 1 base, the J end by 4 bases, with 10 bases between. Germline V gene data show CDR1 as SQVTM and CDR2 as ANQGSEA. Written as DNA, the CDR3 is TGCAGCGTTGAAGGACAGACCTCCTATGGCTACACCTTC. The encoded protein is CSVEGQTSYGYTF.

The rearrangement uses TRBV16 and TRBJ2-1, with a tentative D call TRBD1 (6 bases). V lost 2 bases to trimming and J lost 5 bases, with 16 bases between them. The CDR3 extends over 16 amino acids. Per the germline V gene, CDR1 is KGHSY and CDR2 is FQNENV. CDR3 sequence reads: CASSQLGTPGHNEQFF. Written as DNA, the CDR3 is TGTGCCAGCAGCCAACTTGGGACACCGGGGCACAATGAGCAGTTCTTC.

This clone was seen more than once but under ten times. The chain is built from TRBV28 and TRBJ1-1; TRBD1 is a possible D gene (5 bases). Trimming cost V 6 bases and J 3 bases, with 17 bases left between them. Germline-derived CDR1 and CDR2 are MDHEN and SYDVKM. The CDR3 spans 15 residues. In nucleotides, the CDR3 is TGTGCCAGCAGCCCCCGGGGGTGGGGGGACACTGAAGCTTTCTTT. Its translation: CASSPRGWGDTEAFF.

V and J are TRBV2 and TRBJ1-3; 7 positions match TRBD1. Trimming cost V 7 bases and J 3 bases; bases outside gene matches: 6. Germline V gene data show CDR1 as SNHLY and CDR2 as FYNNEI. CDR3 length: 14 residues. The CDR3 nucleotides are TGTGCCAGCAAACCTACAGGGGTTGGAAACACCATATATTTT. Its protein product is CASKPTGVGNTIYF.

The chain employs TRBV9 and TRBJ1-5; tentatively, D is TRBD1 (6 bases). Germline V gene lookup returns CDR1 SGDLS and CDR2 YYNGEE. The CDR3 runs 16 residues. V was clipped by 0 bases and J by 0 bases, with 10 bases between them. The CDR3 protein is CASSVDGGASNQPQHF. The CDR3 DNA reads TGTGCCAGCAGCGTAGATGGGGGGGCTAGCAATCAGCCCCAGCATTTT.

The chain is built from TRBV18 and TRBJ2-7, with 8 positions matching TRBD1. CDR1 KGHSH and CDR2 LQKENI come from the germline V gene. This CDR3 region has 14 residues. The V segment lost 3 bases and the J segment 2 bases; nucleotides outside the gene matches: 3. In DNA form, the CDR3 reads TGTGCCAGCTCACCCAGACAGGGGACCTACGAGCAGTACTTC. Translating gives CASSPRQGTYEQYF.

The rearrangement joins TRBV28 to TRBJ1-6, with D perhaps matching TRBD1 (5 bases). In germline, CDR1 is MDHEN, CDR2 SYDVKM. This CDR3 spans 13 amino acids. The V end lost 5 bases, the J end lost 10 bases, and 12 bases lay between the germline ends. The CDR3 bases are TGTGCCAGCAGTGTCAGGGTTGGCTCACCCCTCCACTTT. Protein: CASSVRVGSPLHF.

The CDR3 DNA follows: TGCGCCAGCAGTGAATACGCGGGGGTCCCAGATACGCAGTATTTT. It specifies CASSEYAGVPDTQYF. The chain joins TRBV10-1 to TRBJ2-3, with TRBD2 matching 7 bases. This CDR3 comprises 15 residues. Trimming at V came to 3 bases and at J to 4 bases, leaving 7 bases not matched to a gene. From germline, CDR1 is WNHNN and CDR2 SYGVQD (reference sequence).

The chain employs TRBV7-9 and TRBJ1-4; 10 nucleotides line up with TRBD1. The CDR3 runs 14 residues. J lost 7 bases, V lost 3 bases, and 2 bases had no gene match. Germline V gene sequence: CDR1 SEHNR, CDR2 FQNEAQ (reference sequence). Here the CDR3 reads CASSLGTGVEKLFF. The CDR3, as DNA: TGTGCCAGCAGCTTGGGGACAGGGGTTGAAAAACTGTTTTTT.

The chain couples TRBV2 to TRBJ1-2; D is possibly TRBD1 (5 bases). Germline CDR1 is SNHLY and CDR2 is FYNNEI. CDR3 length: 13 residues. The V end lost 4 bases, the J end lost 4 bases, and 10 bases lay between the germline ends. CDR3 sequence: CASSGTIGYGYTF. In DNA, the CDR3 is TGTGCCAGCAGTGGGACAATCGGCTATGGCTACACCTTC.

Note on this clone: Its ends do not fully match the called genes, so a read error is possible. V is TRBV3-1 (or the pseudogene TRBV3-2) and J is TRBJ2-7; TRBD2 matches 11 bases. Germline V gene data show CDR1 as LGHDT and CDR2 as YNNKEL (reference sequence). The CDR3 is 16 amino acids. CDR3 loop: CASSQEGASGRYEQYF. CDR3 DNA sequence: TGTGCCAGCAGTCAAGAGGGGGCTAGCGGGAGGTACGAGCAGTACTTC.

CDR3 in DNA: TGTGCCAGCAGGCAAACTTCCACAGCTTCCACTGAAGCTTTCTTT. Translating gives CASRQTSTASTEAFF. The V and J genes are TRBV2 and TRBJ1-1; D is uncertain. CDR3 length: 15 residues. V shed 6 bases and J shed 4 bases, with 18 bases lying between them. The germline CDR1 and CDR2 sequences are SNHLY and FYNNEI. Supplemented by reference TRBV2 and TRBJ1-1, the full variable domain reads EPEVTQTPSHQVTQMGQEVILRCVPISNHLYFYWYRQILGQKVEFLVSFYNNEISEKSEIFDDQFSVERPDGSNFTLKIRSTKLEDSAMYFCASRQTSTASTEAFFGQGTRLTVV.

The chain joins TRBV7-8 to TRBJ1-2; perhaps TRBD1 as D (6 bases). Germline loops: CDR1 SGHVS, CDR2 FQNEAQ. The CDR3 covers 14 residues. Trimming removed 5 bases from V and 3 bases from J, with 13 bases in between. The CDR3 DNA sequence: TGTGCCAGCAGCCTGGACAGAGGGGACTATGGCTACACCTTC. This translates into CASSLDRGDYGYTF.

V gene TRBV6-1 combines with J gene TRBJ1-6; D is ambiguous. The CDR3 contains 15 residues. V lost 3 bases and J lost 3, with 9 bases in between. Per germline, CDR1 MNHNS and CDR2 SASEGT. CDR3 residues: CASSDTSLYNSPLHF. For the CDR3, the DNA is TGTGCCAGCAGTGATACCAGTCTCTATAATTCACCCCTCCACTTT.

The rearrangement joins TRBV11-2 to TRBJ1-3, with 8 bases fitting TRBD1. In germline, CDR1 is SGHAT, CDR2 FQNNGV. The CDR3 contains 13 residues. After removal of 7 bases from V and 2 bases from J, the junction contained 1 base not matched to a gene. This CDR3 is CASTGGTGNTIYF. CDR3 nucleotides: TGTGCCAGCACAGGGGGCACTGGAAACACCATATATTTT.

The V and J genes are TRBV29-1 and TRBJ1-5; 7 nucleotides line up with TRBD1. Trimming at V came to 5 bases and at J to 3 bases, leaving 4 bases not matched to a gene. This CDR3 has 13 amino acids. Germline values: CDR1 SQVTM, CDR2 ANQGSEA. The CDR3 DNA follows: TGCAGCGTTCGCGGACAGGCCAATCAGCCCCAGCATTTT. Protein sequence: CSVRGQANQPQHF.